The 14 T cell receptor beta chains given below trace back to one sample, sequenced in a study of OX40 agonist ivuxolimab in advanced cancers. Profiling relied on immunoSEQ multiplex PCR, and the TCRdb table lists in-frame clones only, not all of them. Of 95,000 to 120,000 clones in the sample, approximately 89% were seen once. The source material was CD4+ or CD8+ T cells sorted from blood, sampled in a trial of the OX40 agonist ivuxolimab. All receptors derive from an adult with an advanced solid tumor such as melanoma, head and neck, liver or kidney cancer.

This clone has a single count. The chain carries TRBV25-1 and TRBJ2-7; 10 nucleotides agree with TRBD1. Trimming at V came to 6 bases and at J to 1 base, leaving 9 bases not matched to a gene. Germline CDR1 is MGHDK and CDR2 is SYGVNS. CDR3 length: 16 residues. The DNA for the CDR3 is TGTGCCAGCAGCCCTGGTGGACAGGGGGTATCCTACGAGCAGTACTTC. Protein: CASSPGGQGVSYEQYF.

The genes are TRBV7-8 and TRBJ2-7; 7 bases fit TRBD1. V shed 5 bases, J shed 4 bases, and the junction held 5 bases outside the gene matches. The CDR3 has 13 residues. Germline assignment: CDR1 SGHVS and CDR2 FQNEAQ. CDR3 sequence (DNA): TGTGCCAGCAGCCCCCGACAGGGATACGAGCAGTACTTC. Encoded protein: CASSPRQGYEQYF.

The V and J genes are TRBV7-2 and TRBJ2-1; 15 nucleotides line up with TRBD2. J gave up 6 bases and V 5 bases, and 8 bases lay outside the gene matches. Germline-derived CDR1 and CDR2 are SGHTA and FQGNSA. The CDR3 has 17 amino acids. The CDR3 DNA reads as TGTGCCAGCAGCGACAACCCGGGACTAGCGGGAGGCAATGAGCAGTTCTTC. It translates to CASSDNPGLAGGNEQFF.

V usage is TRBV2 and J usage is TRBJ2-7; maybe TRBD2 (6 bases). CDR1 is SNHLY and CDR2 is FYNNEI in the germline V gene. V gave up 2 bases and J gave up 3 bases, with 11 bases separating them. The CDR3 is 14 amino acids. This chain's CDR3 is CASSESPGGYEQYF. For the CDR3, the DNA is TGTGCCAGCAGTGAATCTCCCGGGGGCTACGAGCAGTACTTC. The whole variable domain, remainder taken from reference TRBV2 and TRBJ2-7, is EPEVTQTPSHQVTQMGQEVILRCVPISNHLYFYWYRQILGQKVEFLVSFYNNEISEKSEIFDDQFSVERPDGSNFTLKIRSTKLEDSAMYFCASSESPGGYEQYFGPGTRLTVT.

Remarks on this clone: One end of the junction does not line up with germline, which may come from a read error. The gene calls are TRBV7-7 and TRBJ2-5; weak D call: TRBD2 (6 bases). The germline CDR1 and CDR2 sequences are SSHAT and FNYEAQ (reference sequence). The CDR3 has 14 residues. The CDR3, as DNA: TGTGCTAGCAGCTGGGGGGTAGACCAAGAGACCCAGTACTTC. It translates to CASSWGVDQETQYF.

The chain carries TRBV18 and TRBJ2-2; 8 bases are a match to TRBD1. CDR1 and CDR2 (germline): KGHSH, LQKENI. CDR3 length: 13 residues. The junction had 3 bases not matched to a gene; V was cut back by 6 bases and J by 6 bases. The CDR3 region is CASSQGAAGELFF. The CDR3 coding sequence is TGTGCCAGCTCTCAGGGGGCAGCCGGGGAGCTGTTTTTT. The complete variable domain, with remaining parts taken from reference TRBV18 and TRBJ2-2, reads NAGVMQNPRHLVRRRGQEARLRCSPMKGHSHVYWYRQLPEEGLKFMVYLQKENIIDESGMPKERFSAEFPKEGPSILRIQQVVRGDSAAYFCASSQGAAGELFFGEGSRLTVL.

The count of this clone is one. This sequence joins TRBV7-6 and TRBJ2-2, with D perhaps assigned TRBD1 or TRBD2 (5 bases each). Germline lookup yields CDR1 SGHVS and CDR2 FNYEAQ. Trimming cost V 5 bases and J 2 bases, with 12 bases left between them. CDR3 size: 15 residues. In DNA, the CDR3 is TGTGCCAGCAGCGCAGGGACGGTTAACACCGGGGAGCTGTTTTTT. It codes for CASSAGTVNTGELFF.

The CDR3 region has the DNA TGTGCCAGCAGTTACTCTCGAGACAGGGGTTACGAGCAGTACTTC. Protein: CASSYSRDRGYEQYF. This chain connects TRBV6-5 to TRBJ2-7; TRBD1 aligns across 8 bases. V was clipped by 0 bases and J by 4 bases; unmatched bases: 5. The CDR3 consists of 15 residues. Germline V lookup: CDR1 MNHEY, CDR2 SVGAGI.

This chain connects TRBV10-3 to TRBJ2-2, with D possibly matching TRBD2 (6 bases). Germline V gene sequence: CDR1 ENHRY, CDR2 SYGVKD. The V end was cut by 0 bases, the J end by 4 bases, with 12 bases between. This CDR3 contains 16 residues. The CDR3 DNA reads as TGTGCCATCAGTGAGTCGAACGGGAGAGGCACCGGGGAGCTGTTTTTT. Its translation: CAISESNGRGTGELFF.

This chain joins TRBV6-1 and TRBJ2-1; the match to TRBD2 covers 8 bases. The CDR3 has 13 amino acids. V lost 7 bases and J lost 8; bases outside the gene matches: 7. The V gene's germline CDR1 is MNHNS and CDR2 SASEGT. CDR3 bases: TGTGCCAGCAACCCGGCGGGAGGTGATGAGCAGTTCTTC. Protein sequence: CASNPAGGDEQFF.

In its sample, this clone was seen once. V is TRBV11-2 and J is TRBJ2-1; D may match TRBD1 or TRBD2 (5 bases each). Trimming removed 5 bases at V and 4 bases at J, with 9 bases between. The germline V gene has CDR1 SGHAT and CDR2 FQNNGV. The CDR3 totals 13 residues. The CDR3 DNA sequence: TGTGCCAGCAGCCCGGGACCTTACAATGAGCAGTTCTTC. This sequence encodes CASSPGPYNEQFF.

The chain combines TRBV5-6 with TRBJ1-1, with unresolved D. Germline assignment: CDR1 SGHDT and CDR2 YYEEEE. This CDR3 comprises 13 residues. The V and J ends lost 2 bases and 4 bases respectively, with 9 bases between them. The CDR3 reads CASSFLRGTEAFF. The DNA of the CDR3 is TGTGCCAGCAGCTTCCTTAGAGGCACTGAAGCTTTCTTT.

This chain uses TRBV5-8 with TRBJ2-1; D possibly matches TRBD1 or TRBD2 (6 bases each). The CDR3 is 17 amino acids. Germline values: CDR1 SGHTS, CDR2 YDEGEE. The germline V and J ends were trimmed by 6 bases and 6 bases, with 25 bases remaining between them. The CDR3 bases are TGTGCCAGCACCACTTGGCCGGGGGCCCAAGGGACCAATGAGCAGTTCTTC. The encoded protein is CASTTWPGAQGTNEQFF.

This chain connects TRBV19 to TRBJ2-1; D ambiguous. Germline V CDR1 and CDR2: LNHDA, SQIVND (reference sequence). This CDR3 region has 13 residues. The V end lost 1 base, the J end lost 8 bases, and 9 bases lay between the germline ends. This CDR3 reads CASSIGWSDEQFF. The CDR3 nucleotides are TGTGCCAGTAGTATAGGGTGGAGCGATGAGCAGTTCTTC. Complete variable domain (other parts from reference TRBV19 and TRBJ2-1): DGGITQSPKYLFRKEGQNVTLSCEQNLNHDAMYWYRQDPGQGLRLIYYSQIVNDFQKGDIAEGYSVSREKKESFPLTVTSAQKNPTAFYLCASSIGWSDEQFFGPGTRLTVL.